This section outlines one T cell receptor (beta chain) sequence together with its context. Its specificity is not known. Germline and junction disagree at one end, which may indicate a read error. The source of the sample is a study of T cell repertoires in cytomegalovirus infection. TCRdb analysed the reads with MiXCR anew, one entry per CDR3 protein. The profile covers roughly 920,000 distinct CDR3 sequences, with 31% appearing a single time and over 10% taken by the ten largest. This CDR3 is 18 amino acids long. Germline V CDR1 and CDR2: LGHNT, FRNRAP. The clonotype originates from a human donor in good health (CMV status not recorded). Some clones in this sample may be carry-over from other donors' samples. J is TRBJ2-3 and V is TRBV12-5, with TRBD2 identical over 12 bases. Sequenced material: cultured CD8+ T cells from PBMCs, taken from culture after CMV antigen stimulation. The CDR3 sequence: CAGGLVETSGGLTDTQYF. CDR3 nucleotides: TGTGCTGGTGGTTTGGTGGAGACTAGCGGGGGTCTCACAGATACGCAGTATTTT.